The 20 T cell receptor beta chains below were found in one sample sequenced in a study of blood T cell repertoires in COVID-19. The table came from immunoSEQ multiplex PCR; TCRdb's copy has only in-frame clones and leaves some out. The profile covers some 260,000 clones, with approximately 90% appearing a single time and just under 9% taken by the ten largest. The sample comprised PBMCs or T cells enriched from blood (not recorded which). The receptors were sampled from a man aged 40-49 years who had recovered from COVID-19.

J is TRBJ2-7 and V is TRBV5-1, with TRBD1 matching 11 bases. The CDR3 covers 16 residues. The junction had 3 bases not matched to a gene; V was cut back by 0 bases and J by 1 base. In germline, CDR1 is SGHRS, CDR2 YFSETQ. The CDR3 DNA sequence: TGCGCCAGCAGCTTGGACGGGACAGGGGGGTCCTACGAGCAGTACTTC. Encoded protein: CASSLDGTGGSYEQYF. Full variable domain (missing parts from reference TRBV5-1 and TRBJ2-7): KAGVTQTPRYLIKTRGQQVTLSCSPISGHRSVSWYQQTPGQGLQFLFEYFSETQRNKGNFPGRFSGRQFSNSRSEMNVSTLELGDSALYLCASSLDGTGGSYEQYFGPGTRLTVT.

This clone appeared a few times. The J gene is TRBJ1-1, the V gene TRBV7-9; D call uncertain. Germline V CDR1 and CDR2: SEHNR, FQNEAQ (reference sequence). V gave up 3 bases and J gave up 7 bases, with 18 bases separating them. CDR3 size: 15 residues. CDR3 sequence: CASSLKYGGNYEAFF. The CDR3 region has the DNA TGTGCCAGCAGCTTGAAGTACGGAGGCAACTATGAAGCTTTCTTT.

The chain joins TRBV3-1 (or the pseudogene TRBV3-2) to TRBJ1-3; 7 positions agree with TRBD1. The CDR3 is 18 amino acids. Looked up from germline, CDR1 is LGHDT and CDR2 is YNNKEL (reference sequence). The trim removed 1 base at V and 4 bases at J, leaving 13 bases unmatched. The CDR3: CASSQGNRGLVFGNTIYF. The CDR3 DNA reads TGTGCCAGCAGCCAAGGAAACAGGGGACTAGTGTTCGGAAACACCATATATTTT.

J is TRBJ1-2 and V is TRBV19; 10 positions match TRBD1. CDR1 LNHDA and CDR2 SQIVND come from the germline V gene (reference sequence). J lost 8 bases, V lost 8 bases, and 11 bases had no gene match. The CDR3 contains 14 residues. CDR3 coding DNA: TGTGCCAGTCTCTTGGGACAGGGGAAGAGCGGCTACACCTTC. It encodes CASLLGQGKSGYTF.

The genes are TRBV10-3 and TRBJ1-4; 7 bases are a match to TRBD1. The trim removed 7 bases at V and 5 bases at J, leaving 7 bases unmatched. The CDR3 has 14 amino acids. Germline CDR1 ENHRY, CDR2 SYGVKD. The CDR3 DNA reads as TGTGCCATCAACGCACAGGGGCCGAATGAAAAACTGTTTTTT. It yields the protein CAINAQGPNEKLFF.

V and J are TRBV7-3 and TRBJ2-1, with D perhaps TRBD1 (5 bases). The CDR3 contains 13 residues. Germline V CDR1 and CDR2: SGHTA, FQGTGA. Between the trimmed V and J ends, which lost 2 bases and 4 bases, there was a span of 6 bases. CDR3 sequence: CASSLDRYNEQFF. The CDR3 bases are TGTGCCAGCAGCTTAGACAGATACAATGAGCAGTTCTTC.

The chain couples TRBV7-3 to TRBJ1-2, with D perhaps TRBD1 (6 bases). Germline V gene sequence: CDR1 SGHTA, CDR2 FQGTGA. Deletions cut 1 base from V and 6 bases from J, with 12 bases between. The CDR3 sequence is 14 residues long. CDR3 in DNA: TGTGCCAGCAGCTTAAATGCAGGGGATAATGGCTACACCTTC. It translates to CASSLNAGDNGYTF.

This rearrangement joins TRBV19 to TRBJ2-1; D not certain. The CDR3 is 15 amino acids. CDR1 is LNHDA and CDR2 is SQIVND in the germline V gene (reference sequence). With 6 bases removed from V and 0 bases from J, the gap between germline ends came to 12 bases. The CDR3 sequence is CASSPHVPSYNEQFF. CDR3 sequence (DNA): TGTGCCAGTAGCCCCCATGTTCCCTCCTACAATGAGCAGTTCTTC.

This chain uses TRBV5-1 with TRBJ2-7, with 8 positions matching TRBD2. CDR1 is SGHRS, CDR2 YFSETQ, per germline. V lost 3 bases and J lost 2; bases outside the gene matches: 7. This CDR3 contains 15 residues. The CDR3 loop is CASSSQSGGTYEQYF. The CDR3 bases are TGCGCCAGCAGCTCACAGAGCGGGGGTACCTACGAGCAGTACTTC. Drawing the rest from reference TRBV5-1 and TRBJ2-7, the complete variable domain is KAGVTQTPRYLIKTRGQQVTLSCSPISGHRSVSWYQQTPGQGLQFLFEYFSETQRNKGNFPGRFSGRQFSNSRSEMNVSTLELGDSALYLCASSSQSGGTYEQYFGPGTRLTVT.

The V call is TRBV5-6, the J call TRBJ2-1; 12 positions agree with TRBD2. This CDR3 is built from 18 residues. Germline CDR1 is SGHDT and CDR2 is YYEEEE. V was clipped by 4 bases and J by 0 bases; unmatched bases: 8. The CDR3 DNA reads TGTGCCAGCAGCACGCCTCTAGCGGGGGGGGACTCCTACAATGAGCAGTTCTTC. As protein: CASSTPLAGGDSYNEQFF.

This CDR3 reads CASSLDGLETQYF. Written as DNA, the CDR3 is TGCGCCAGCAGCTTGGACGGGTTGGAGACCCAGTACTTC. V usage is TRBV5-1 and J usage is TRBJ2-5; D is uncertain. Germline CDR1 is SGHRS and CDR2 is YFSETQ. Deletions cut 0 bases from V and 5 bases from J, with 8 bases between. This CDR3 region has 13 residues.

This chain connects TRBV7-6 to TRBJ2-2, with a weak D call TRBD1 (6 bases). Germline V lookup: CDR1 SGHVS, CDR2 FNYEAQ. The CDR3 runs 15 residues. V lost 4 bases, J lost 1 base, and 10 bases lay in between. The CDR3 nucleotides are TGTGCCAGCAGCTCCCCGACAGGGAACACCGGGGAGCTGTTTTTT. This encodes CASSSPTGNTGELFF.

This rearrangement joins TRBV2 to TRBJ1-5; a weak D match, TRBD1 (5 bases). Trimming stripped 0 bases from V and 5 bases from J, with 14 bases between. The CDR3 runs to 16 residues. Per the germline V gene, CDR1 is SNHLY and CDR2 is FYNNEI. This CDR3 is CASSEAMGGTYQPQHF. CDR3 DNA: TGTGCCAGCAGTGAAGCGATGGGGGGAACTTATCAGCCCCAGCATTTT. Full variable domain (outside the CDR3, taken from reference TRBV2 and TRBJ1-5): EPEVTQTPSHQVTQMGQEVILRCVPISNHLYFYWYRQILGQKVEFLVSFYNNEISEKSEIFDDQFSVERPDGSNFTLKIRSTKLEDSAMYFCASSEAMGGTYQPQHFGDGTRLSIL.

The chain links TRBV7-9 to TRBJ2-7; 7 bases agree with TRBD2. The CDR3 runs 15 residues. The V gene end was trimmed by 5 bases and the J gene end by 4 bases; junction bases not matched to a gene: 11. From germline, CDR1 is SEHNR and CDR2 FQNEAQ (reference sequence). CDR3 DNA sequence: TGTGCCAGCAGCGGGAGGGCCTTCGAGGCTTACGAGCAGTACTTC. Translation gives CASSGRAFEAYEQYF.

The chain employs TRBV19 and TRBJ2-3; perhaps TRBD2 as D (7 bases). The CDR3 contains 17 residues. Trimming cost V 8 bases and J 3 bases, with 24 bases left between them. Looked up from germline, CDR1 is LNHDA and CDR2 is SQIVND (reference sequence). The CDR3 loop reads CASGRGFRPQATDTQYF. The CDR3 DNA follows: TGTGCCAGTGGGAGGGGGTTCCGTCCGCAGGCTACAGATACGCAGTATTTT.

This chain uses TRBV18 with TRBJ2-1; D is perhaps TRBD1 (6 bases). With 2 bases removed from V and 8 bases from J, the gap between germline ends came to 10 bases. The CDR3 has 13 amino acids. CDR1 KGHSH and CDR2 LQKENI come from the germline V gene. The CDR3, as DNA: TGTGCCAGCTCACCAAAACAGGGCTATGAGCAGTTCTTC. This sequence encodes CASSPKQGYEQFF.

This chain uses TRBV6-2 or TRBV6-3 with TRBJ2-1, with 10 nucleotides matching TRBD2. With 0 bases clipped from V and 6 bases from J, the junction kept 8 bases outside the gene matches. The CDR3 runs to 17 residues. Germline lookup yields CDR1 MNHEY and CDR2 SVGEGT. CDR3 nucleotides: TGTGCCAGCAGTTACTCGACCGTAGCGGGAGGTGGCAATGAGCAGTTCTTC. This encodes CASSYSTVAGGGNEQFF.

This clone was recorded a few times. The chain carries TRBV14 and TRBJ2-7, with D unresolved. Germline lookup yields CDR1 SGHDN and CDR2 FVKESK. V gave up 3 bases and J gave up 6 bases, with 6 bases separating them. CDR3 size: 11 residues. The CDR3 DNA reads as TGTGCCAGCAGCCACGGTCTCGAGCAGTACTTC. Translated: CASSHGLEQYF.

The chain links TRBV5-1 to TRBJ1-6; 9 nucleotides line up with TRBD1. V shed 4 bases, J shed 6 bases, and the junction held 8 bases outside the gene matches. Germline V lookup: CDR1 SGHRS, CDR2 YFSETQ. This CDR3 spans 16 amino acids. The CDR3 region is CASSIWPGQGNSPLHF. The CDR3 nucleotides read TGCGCCAGCAGCATCTGGCCGGGACAGGGTAATTCACCCCTCCACTTT.

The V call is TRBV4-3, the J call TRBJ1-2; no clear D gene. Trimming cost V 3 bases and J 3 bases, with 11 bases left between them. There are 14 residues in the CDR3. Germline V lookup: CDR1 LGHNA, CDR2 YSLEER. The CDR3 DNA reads TGCGCCAGCAGCCAGGGGTCCGGGGACTATGGCTACACCTTC. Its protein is CASSQGSGDYGYTF.